This TCR beta chain was retrieved from a study of memory CD4+ T cells and cytomegalovirus serostatus (dated by TCRdb to between 2019 and 2020). About the investigation overall: The approximately 35 healthy Belgian adults in the cohort included 9 who were CMV seropositive and approximately 24 who were CMV seronegative. The study sequenced CD4+ memory TCRbeta repertoires of a Belgian cohort with known cytomegalovirus serostatus to replicate a published TCR-based CMV serostatus classifier.

Genomic DNA was extracted from sorted cells with the Quick-DNA Microprep Kit. TCRbeta DNA was amplified with the immunoSEQ hsTCRbeta kit following the manufacturer's protocol. TCRbeta libraries were sequenced on an Illumina MiSeq instrument. From the authors' description of their analysis: Following removal of out-of-frame sequences, a few million distinct TCRbeta sequences were retained, with an average of around 67,000 per individual. Each individual was scored using the number of 164 previously reported CMV-associated TCRbeta sequences that the individual carried and the total number of productive distinct TCRbeta sequences. A beta-binomial model was reimplemented in Python, and scikit-learn random forests with default parameters were trained on data from the US cohort. Classifier performance on the Belgian cohort was summarized as median AUC with percentile confidence intervals over 10,000 bootstrap iterations. TCRdb took this table from immuneACCESS and kept in-frame rearrangements with V and J called. Such tables lack part of the clones; where checked against another copy, unresolved V genes explain under half of the gap, and the rest is unexplained. That table supplies the V and J calls and clone size; D and trimming were determined from the DNA. The sample data list 75,000 to 95,000 clones, and around 80% of these were observed just once. Around 0.78% of the sample is taken by the ten largest.

Remarks on this clone: This clone's antigen is unknown. Base-call qualities are not available, and no considerably larger clone is one nucleotide away.

Trimming takes 3 bases from V and 7 bases from J, and the germline ends sit 16 bases apart. Via the germline V gene, CDR1 is MDHEN and CDR2 SYDVKM. Inclusive of the bounding cysteine and phenylalanine, the CDR3 is 14 residues long. Kept here is only the CDR3 DNA, which spans 42 bases and is read in frame from base 1. A FACSAria II was used to sort memory CD4+ T cells, defined as single viable CD3+CD4+CD8-CD45RO+ cells. CMV serostatus was determined using a Roche Elecsys assay that detects serum IgG against CMV pp150, pp28, p38 and p52. Once the samples were thawed, total CD4+ T cells were enriched through positive selection using CD4 magnetic microbeads. The samples came from a different study that was designed specifically to examine the CD4+ T cell memory repertoire. Following standard operating procedures, peripheral blood mononuclear cells were isolated and cryopreserved, while serum was kept at -80 degrees C. Staining used CD3-PerCP (BW264/56), CD4-APC (RPA-T4), CD45RO-PE (UCHT1) and CD8-Pacific Orange (3B5) antibodies, with Sytox blue excluding non-viable cells.

Points the paper makes about the study in general: Only CD4+CD45RO+ memory cells were sequenced, in contrast to the original study, which included naive and memory CD4+ and CD8+ populations. Among the 150 or so previously reported CMV-associated TCRbeta sequences, some 70 showed up in the CD4+ memory repertoires, with each one found in between one and five individuals. Results were interpreted as suggesting that the CMV-associated TCR signature is largely present in the CD4+ memory repertoire. A median bootstrapped AUC of almost 0.96 with a 95% CI of 0.76-1.00 was achieved on the Belgian cohort by the original-framework classifier. CMV serostatus prediction reached a median bootstrapped AUC of about 0.94 with the original framework and just over 0.9 with a US-trained random forest.

The rearrangement joined TRBV28 to TRBJ2-7, with TRBD1 tentatively as D gene (5 bases match). The sequenced sample consisted of memory CD4+ T cells from blood. This sequence originates from an adult in good health and CMV-seronegative. The nucleotide sequence is given as TGTGCCAGCAGTTTTACTCAGGGTACGAGGGAGCAGTACTTC. Translated, this is CASSFTQGTREQYF. With the rest looked up from the reference TRBV28 and TRBJ2-7 genes rather than sequenced, the full variable domain is DVKVTQSSRYLVKRTGEKVFLECVQDMDHENMFWYRQDPGLGLRLIYFSYDVKMKEKGDIPEGYSVSREKKERFSLILESASTNQTSMYLCASSFTQGTREQYFGPGTRLTVT.